The present T cell receptor beta chain was sequenced within a study of T cells after yellow fever vaccination. Each CDR3 protein gets one entry after TCRdb re-called the 5' RACE reads with MiXCR. This repertoire shows 360,000 or so distinct CDR3 sequences, roughly 12% found once; its top ten account for around 18%. The CDR3 length is 12 residues. Trimming left V 2 bases short and J 9 bases short, with 9 bases between. Germline CDR1 is SGHRS and CDR2 is YFSETQ. Broader study findings: Post-booster repertoires again held most primary-vaccination clones (approximately 96% CD4, roughly 90% CD8). FACS-sorted repertoires could harbor abundant contaminating bulk-population clonotypes. The secondary T-cell response peaked on day 5, not day 15, but was weaker. The CD4 and CD8 compartments had a small share of their clonotypes in common.

This clonotype showed up just a few times. Antigen unknown. The source of this sequence is a man aged 18 to 30 who received the YFV17D yellow fever vaccine. Material: PBMCs, obtained on the day of the first yellow fever vaccination. The chain couples TRBV5-1 to TRBJ2-1; D possibly corresponds to TRBD2 (5 bases). The CDR3 loop is CASSFGLREQFF. The CDR3 DNA sequence: TGCGCCAGCAGCTTCGGACTCCGTGAGCAGTTCTTC.